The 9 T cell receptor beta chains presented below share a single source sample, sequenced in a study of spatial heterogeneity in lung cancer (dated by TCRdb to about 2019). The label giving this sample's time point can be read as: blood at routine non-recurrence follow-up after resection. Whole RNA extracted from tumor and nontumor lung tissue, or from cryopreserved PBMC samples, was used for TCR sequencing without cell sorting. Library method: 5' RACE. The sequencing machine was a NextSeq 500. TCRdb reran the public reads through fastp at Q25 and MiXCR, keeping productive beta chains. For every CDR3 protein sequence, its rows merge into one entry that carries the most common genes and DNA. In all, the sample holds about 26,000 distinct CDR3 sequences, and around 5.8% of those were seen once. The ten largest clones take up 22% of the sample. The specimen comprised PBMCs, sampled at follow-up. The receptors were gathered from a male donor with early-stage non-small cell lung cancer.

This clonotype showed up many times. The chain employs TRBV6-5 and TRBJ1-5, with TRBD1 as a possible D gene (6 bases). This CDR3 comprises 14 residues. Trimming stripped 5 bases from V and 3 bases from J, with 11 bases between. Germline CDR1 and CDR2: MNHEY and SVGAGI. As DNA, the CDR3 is TGTGCCAGCAGTACAAACAGGGTCAATCAGCCCCAGCATTTT. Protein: CASSTNRVNQPQHF.

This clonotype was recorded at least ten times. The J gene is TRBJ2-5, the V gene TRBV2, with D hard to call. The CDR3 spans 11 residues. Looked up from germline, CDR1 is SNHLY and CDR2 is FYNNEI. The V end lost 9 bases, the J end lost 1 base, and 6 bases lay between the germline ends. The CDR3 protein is CASDAQETQYF. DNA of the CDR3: TGTGCCAGTGACGCCCAAGAGACCCAGTACTTC.

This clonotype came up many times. Here the CDR3 reads CASSPWEGANEQFF. The CDR3 DNA is TGTGCCAGCAGCCCCTGGGAGGGGGCCAATGAGCAGTTCTTC. The chain employs TRBV14 and TRBJ2-1; D possibly matches TRBD1 or TRBD2 (7 bases each). The CDR3 consists of 14 residues. Trimming removed 4 bases from V and 6 bases from J, with 13 bases in between. Germline CDR1 and CDR2: SGHDN and FVKESK. The full variable domain, rest sourced from reference TRBV14 and TRBJ2-1, is EAGVTQFPSHSVIEKGQTVTLRCDPISGHDNLYWYRRVMGKEIKFLLHFVKESKQDESGMPNNRFLAERTGGTYSTLKVQPAELEDSGVYFCASSPWEGANEQFFGPGTRLTVL.

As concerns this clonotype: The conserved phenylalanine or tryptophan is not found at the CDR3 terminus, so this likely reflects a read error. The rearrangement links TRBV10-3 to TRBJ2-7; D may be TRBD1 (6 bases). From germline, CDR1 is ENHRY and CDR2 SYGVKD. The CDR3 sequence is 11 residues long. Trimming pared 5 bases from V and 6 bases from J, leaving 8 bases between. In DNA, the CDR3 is TGTGCCATCAGTACAGGGATCGAGCAGTACTCC. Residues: CAISTGIEQYS.

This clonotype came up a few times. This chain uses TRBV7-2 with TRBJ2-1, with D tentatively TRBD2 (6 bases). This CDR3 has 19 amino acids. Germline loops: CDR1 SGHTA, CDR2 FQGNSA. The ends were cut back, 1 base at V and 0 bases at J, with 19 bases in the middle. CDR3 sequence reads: CASSLVGVGGVGSYNEQFF. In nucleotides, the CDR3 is TGTGCCAGCAGCTTAGTGGGTGTCGGCGGGGTTGGCTCCTACAATGAGCAGTTCTTC.

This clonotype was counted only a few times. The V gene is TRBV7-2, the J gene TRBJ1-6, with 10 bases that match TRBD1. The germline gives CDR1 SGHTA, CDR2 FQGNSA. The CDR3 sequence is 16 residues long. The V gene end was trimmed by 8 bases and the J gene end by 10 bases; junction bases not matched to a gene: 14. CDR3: CASVDPPGQGRSPLHF. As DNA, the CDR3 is TGTGCCAGCGTCGACCCACCGGGACAGGGGAGATCACCCCTCCACTTT.

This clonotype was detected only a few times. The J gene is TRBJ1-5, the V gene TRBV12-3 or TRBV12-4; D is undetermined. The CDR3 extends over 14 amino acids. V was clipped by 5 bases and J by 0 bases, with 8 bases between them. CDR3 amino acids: CASSRVNSNQPQHF. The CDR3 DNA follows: TGTGCCAGCAGTCGGGTCAATAGCAATCAGCCCCAGCATTTT.

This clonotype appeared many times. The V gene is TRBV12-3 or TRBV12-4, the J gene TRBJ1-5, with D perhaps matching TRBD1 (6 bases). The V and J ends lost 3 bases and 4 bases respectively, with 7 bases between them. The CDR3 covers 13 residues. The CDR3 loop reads CASSFDRNQPQHF. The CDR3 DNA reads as TGTGCCAGCAGTTTTGACAGGAATCAGCCCCAGCATTTT.

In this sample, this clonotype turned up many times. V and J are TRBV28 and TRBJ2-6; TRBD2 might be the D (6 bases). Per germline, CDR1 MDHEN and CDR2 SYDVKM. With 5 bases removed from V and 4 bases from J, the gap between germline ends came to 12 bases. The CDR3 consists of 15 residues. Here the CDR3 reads CASSEEGRGANVLTF. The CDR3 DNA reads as TGTGCCAGCAGTGAGGAGGGCAGAGGGGCCAACGTCCTGACTTTC.